The 25 T cell receptor beta chains below all came from one sample that was sequenced in a study of beta chain features in type 1 diabetes. Expressed TCRB transcripts were sequenced because the entire RNA isolate underwent reverse transcription. Profiling relied on immunoSEQ multiplex PCR, and the TCRdb table lists in-frame clones only, not all of them. Of 310,000 or so clones in the sample, approximately 11% were seen once. What was sequenced was naive CD4+ T cells from blood. These receptors originate from a woman in her twenties or thirties in good health.

This clone has only a few counts. The J gene is TRBJ2-3, the V gene TRBV7-3, with TRBD2 matching 10 bases. Germline values: CDR1 SGHTA, CDR2 FQGTGA. The CDR3 extends over 15 amino acids. The trim removed 6 bases at V and 4 bases at J, leaving 7 bases unmatched. The CDR3: CASSSSGRASDTQYF. In DNA, the CDR3 is TGTGCCAGCAGTTCGAGCGGGAGGGCCTCAGATACGCAGTATTTT.

The chain combines TRBV25-1 with TRBJ2-7; TRBD2 matches at 9 bases. The germline V gene encodes CDR1 MGHDK and CDR2 SYGVNS. This CDR3 region has 15 residues. Trimming took 2 bases from V and 4 from J; bases not matched to a gene: 6. CDR3 coding DNA: TGTGCCAGCAGTGAAACAACTAGCGGGTGGTACGAGCAGTACTTC. This codes for CASSETTSGWYEQYF.

The CDR3 loop reads CASSSGTSGMPYQETQYF. The CDR3, as DNA: TGCGCCAGCAGTTCCGGGACTAGCGGGATGCCGTACCAAGAGACCCAGTACTTC. V gene TRBV5-1 combines with J gene TRBJ2-5, with TRBD2 matching 13 bases. The V and J ends lost 5 bases and 0 bases, in that order; junction bases with no gene match: 10. The CDR3 loop spans 18 amino acids. CDR1 SGHRS and CDR2 YFSETQ come from the germline V gene.

The chain recombines TRBV2 with TRBJ2-5; D is unresolved. The germline CDR1 and CDR2 sequences are SNHLY and FYNNEI. This CDR3 region has 12 residues. Trimming cost V 6 bases and J 5 bases, with 10 bases left between them. CDR3 sequence (DNA): TGTGCCAGCAGCCTGTCGTTGGAGACCCAGTACTTC. Residues: CASSLSLETQYF. Filled out from reference TRBV2 and TRBJ2-5, the complete variable domain reads EPEVTQTPSHQVTQMGQEVILRCVPISNHLYFYWYRQILGQKVEFLVSFYNNEISEKSEIFDDQFSVERPDGSNFTLKIRSTKLEDSAMYFCASSLSLETQYFGPGTRLLVL.

This chain joins TRBV7-2 and TRBJ2-3; D gene uncertain. V lost 1 base and J lost 3, with 11 bases in between. From germline, CDR1 is SGHTA and CDR2 FQGNSA. There are 15 residues in the CDR3. The CDR3 nucleotides read TGTGCCAGCAGCTTAGGCCCTAGTGCGACAGATACGCAGTATTTT. Translated: CASSLGPSATDTQYF. The whole variable domain, filled in from reference TRBV7-2 and TRBJ2-3, reads GAGVSQSPSNKVTEKGKDVELRCDPISGHTALYWYRQSLGQGLEFLIYFQGNSAPDKSGLPSDRFSAERTGGSVSTLTIQRTQQEDSAVYLCASSLGPSATDTQYFGPGTRLTVL.

The V call is TRBV15, the J call TRBJ1-1, with D perhaps TRBD1 (6 bases). The CDR3 runs to 15 residues. Germline V gene sequence: CDR1 LNHNV, CDR2 YYDKDF (reference sequence). Trimming shortened V by 5 bases and J by 0 bases, and 13 bases separated the two germline ends. The CDR3 nucleotides read TGTGCCACCAGCCGAGGGCCAGGGGTGAACACTGAAGCTTTCTTT. This sequence encodes CATSRGPGVNTEAFF.

The chain joins TRBV4-1 to TRBJ1-4; a weak D match, TRBD1 (5 bases). V gave up 3 bases and J gave up 0 bases, with 11 bases separating them. The V gene's germline CDR1 is MGHRA and CDR2 YSYEKL. The CDR3 spans 16 residues. This chain's CDR3 is CASSQATGATNEKLFF. In DNA form, the CDR3 reads TGCGCCAGCAGCCAGGCAACAGGTGCAACTAATGAAAAACTGTTTTTT.

This chain links TRBV5-1 with TRBJ2-7; 14 bases map to TRBD2. This CDR3 has 18 residues. Unmatched junction bases numbered 11, after V lost 1 base and J lost 5 bases. The V gene's germline CDR1 is SGHRS and CDR2 YFSETQ. The DNA of the CDR3 is TGCGCCAGCAGCTTGCTTTCGGGACTAGCGGGAGTTCGGGACGAGCAGTACTTC. Residues: CASSLLSGLAGVRDEQYF.

This clone has a handful of counts. V and J are TRBV28 and TRBJ2-5; 8 bases match TRBD1. This CDR3 has 16 amino acids. J lost 3 bases, V lost 2 bases, and 8 bases had no gene match. Germline V gives CDR1 MDHEN, CDR2 SYDVKM. The CDR3: CASSLAVATGEETQYF. The CDR3 DNA is TGTGCCAGCAGTTTAGCTGTCGCGACAGGGGAAGAGACCCAGTACTTC.

This chain joins TRBV4-2 and TRBJ2-1, with TRBD2 as a possible D gene (7 bases). Per germline, CDR1 LGHNA and CDR2 YNFKEQ. CDR3 length equals 18 residues. Deletions cut 2 bases from V and 6 bases from J, with 23 bases between. The DNA of the CDR3 is TGTGCCAGCAGCCAACCGGGACTATCATTAGGGGGGTCCAATGAGCAGTTCTTC. This translates into CASSQPGLSLGGSNEQFF.

This clone has just a few counts. V is TRBV27 and J is TRBJ1-1; possibly TRBD1 for D (6 bases). Trimming took off 5 bases at V and 1 base at J, with 11 bases between the two ends. Germline assignment: CDR1 MNHEY and CDR2 SMNVEV (reference sequence). CDR3 length: 14 amino acids. CDR3 DNA sequence: TGTGCCAGCAGTACAGCGGACAGGAACACTGAAGCTTTCTTT. This translates into CASSTADRNTEAFF.

The rearrangement links TRBV29-1 to TRBJ1-5; 10 bases agree with TRBD1. Germline-derived CDR1 and CDR2 are SQVTM and ANQGSEA. J lost 7 bases, V lost 6 bases, and 3 bases had no gene match. This CDR3 region has 12 residues. The CDR3 DNA reads as TGCAGCGTAGGGACAGGGGACCAGCCCCAGCATTTT. This encodes CSVGTGDQPQHF.

This clone showed up just a few times. The V and J genes are TRBV30 and TRBJ1-5, with D unresolved. Germline CDR1 reads GTSNPN; CDR2 reads SVGIG (reference sequence). Trimming shortened V by 2 bases and J by 4 bases, and 9 bases separated the two germline ends. This CDR3 region has 13 residues. CDR3 in DNA: TGTGCCTGGAGTAAGGAGAATAATCAGCCCCAGCATTTT. This gives the protein CAWSKENNQPQHF.

This chain joins TRBV7-2 and TRBJ2-6; TRBD1 matches 7 bases. With V trimmed by 5 bases and J by 4 bases, 5 bases remained unmatched. CDR1 SGHTA and CDR2 FQGNSA come from the germline V gene. This CDR3 is 15 amino acids long. This CDR3 reads CASSPPGQGANVLTF. In DNA, the CDR3 is TGTGCCAGCAGCCCACCGGGACAGGGGGCCAACGTCCTGACTTTC.

The V and J genes are TRBV6-1 and TRBJ2-2, with 12 positions matching TRBD2. The J segment lost 8 bases and the V segment lost 5 bases, leaving 3 bases of the junction unmatched. This CDR3 is built from 14 residues. Germline loops: CDR1 MNHNS, CDR2 SASEGT. The CDR3 DNA follows: TGTGCCAGCAGTCCTAGCGGGAGGGAGGGGGAGCTGTTTTTT. Its translation is CASSPSGREGELFF.

The table lists this clone with a few counts. The V gene is TRBV7-9, the J gene TRBJ2-3; 12 nucleotides match TRBD2. Germline CDR1 reads SEHNR; CDR2 reads FQNEAQ (reference sequence). The V gene end was trimmed by 5 bases and the J gene end by 5 bases; junction bases not matched to a gene: 2. CDR3 length: 14 residues. CDR3 bases: TGTGCCAGCAGCGCTAGCGGGAGGGGAGATACGCAGTATTTT. Translation gives CASSASGRGDTQYF.

The rearrangement joins TRBV4-3 to TRBJ2-1; D is unclear. Between the trimmed V and J ends, which lost 0 bases and 0 bases, there was a span of 12 bases. This CDR3 contains 17 residues. The germline CDR1 and CDR2 sequences are LGHNA and YSLEER. CDR3 sequence reads: CASSQDRGESSYNEQFF. CDR3 DNA: TGCGCCAGCAGCCAAGATCGAGGAGAGAGCTCCTACAATGAGCAGTTCTTC.

The chain joins TRBV2 to TRBJ2-1; 9 nucleotides match TRBD2. Germline CDR1 SNHLY, CDR2 FYNNEI. This CDR3 spans 14 amino acids. The V segment lost 4 bases and the J segment 7 bases; nucleotides outside the gene matches: 5. This CDR3 is CASSAIAGDNEQFF. DNA for the CDR3: TGTGCCAGCAGTGCGATAGCGGGAGATAATGAGCAGTTCTTC.

The J gene is TRBJ2-2, the V gene TRBV5-1, with no clear D. The ends were cut back, 1 base at V and 1 base at J, with 5 bases in the middle. This CDR3 is 14 amino acids long. Per the germline V gene, CDR1 is SGHRS and CDR2 is YFSETQ. CDR3 loop: CASSLIENTGELFF. CDR3 sequence (DNA): TGCGCCAGCAGCTTGATAGAGAACACCGGGGAGCTGTTTTTT.

The chain recombines TRBV5-8 with TRBJ2-5; 10 bases are shared with TRBD2. The V and J ends lost 7 bases and 5 bases, in that order; junction bases with no gene match: 17. This CDR3 has 17 residues. Per germline, CDR1 SGHTS and CDR2 YDEGEE. CDR3 nucleotide sequence: TGTGCCAGCGGAAAGGGCGCTAGCGGGAGCGTGAGGGAGACCCAGTACTTC. This codes for CASGKGASGSVRETQYF.

This clone turned up a few times. The chain is built from TRBV4-2 and TRBJ2-3, with 7 bases lining up with TRBD2. Losses at the gene ends were 1 base for V and 2 bases for J; bases not matched to a gene: 6. The germline gives CDR1 LGHNA, CDR2 YNFKEQ. This CDR3 spans 16 amino acids. CDR3 sequence: CASSQVPGGHTDTQYF. DNA for the CDR3: TGTGCCAGCAGCCAAGTCCCGGGAGGCCACACAGATACGCAGTATTTT.

This clone has just a few counts. The chain combines TRBV28 with TRBJ1-1, with no clear D. This CDR3 region has 12 residues. The V gene's germline CDR1 is MDHEN and CDR2 SYDVKM. The V end lost 2 bases, the J end lost 3 bases, and 4 bases lay between the germline ends. CDR3 DNA sequence: TGTGCCAGCAGTTTACTCCACACTGAAGCTTTCTTT. Protein product: CASSLLHTEAFF.

This clone was counted a few times. The chain joins TRBV15 to TRBJ2-5; tentatively, D is TRBD2 (6 bases). Germline V gene lookup returns CDR1 LNHNV and CDR2 YYDKDF (reference sequence). The V gene lost 8 bases and the J gene lost 5 bases, with 15 bases spanning the gap. The CDR3 covers 13 residues. This CDR3 is CATAPTRAETQYF. CDR3 bases: TGTGCCACCGCCCCGACTAGAGCGGAGACCCAGTACTTC.

This chain links TRBV25-1 with TRBJ2-1; perhaps TRBD2 as D (5 bases). The CDR3 sequence is 13 residues long. Trimming removed 8 bases at V and 8 bases at J, with 16 bases between. Germline CDR1 MGHDK, CDR2 SYGVNS. The CDR3 DNA reads TGTGCCAGCCGGTCTGGCGGAGGCGATGAGCAGTTCTTC. It translates to CASRSGGGDEQFF.

This clone turned up a few times. The V gene is TRBV11-3, the J gene TRBJ1-1; D ambiguous. The V gene lost 1 base and the J gene lost 1 base, with 10 bases spanning the gap. Per the germline V gene, CDR1 is SGHNT and CDR2 is YENEEA. This CDR3 has 15 residues. CDR3 in DNA: TGTGCCAGCAGCTTAGGCCCGCAGGCGAACACTGAAGCTTTCTTT. This encodes CASSLGPQANTEAFF.